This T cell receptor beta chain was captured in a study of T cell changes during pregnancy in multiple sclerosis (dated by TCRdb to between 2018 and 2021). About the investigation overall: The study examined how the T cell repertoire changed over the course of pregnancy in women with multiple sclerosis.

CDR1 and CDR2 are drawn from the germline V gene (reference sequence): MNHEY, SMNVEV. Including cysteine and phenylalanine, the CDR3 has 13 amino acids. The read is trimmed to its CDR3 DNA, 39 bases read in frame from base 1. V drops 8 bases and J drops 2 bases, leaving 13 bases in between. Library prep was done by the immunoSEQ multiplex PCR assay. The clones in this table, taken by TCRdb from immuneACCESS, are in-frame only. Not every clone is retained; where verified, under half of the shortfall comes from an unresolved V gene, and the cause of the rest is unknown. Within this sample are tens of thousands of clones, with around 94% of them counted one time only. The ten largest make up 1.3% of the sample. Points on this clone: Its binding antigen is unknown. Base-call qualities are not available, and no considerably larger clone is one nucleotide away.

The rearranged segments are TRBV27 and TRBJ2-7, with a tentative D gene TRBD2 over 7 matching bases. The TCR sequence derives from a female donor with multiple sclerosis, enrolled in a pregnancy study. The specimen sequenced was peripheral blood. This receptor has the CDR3 CASSPGGPYEQYF. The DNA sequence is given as TGTGCCAGCTCCCCGGGGGGCCCCTACGAGCAGTACTTC.